The text below deals with one TCR beta chain. Its specificity is not known. This sample was included in a study of monozygotic twins with inflammatory bowel disease. Findings and limits, study-wide: IBD patients carried less diverse TCRbeta repertoires (inverse Simpson) than healthy co-twins.

TCRdb reanalyzed the 5' RACE reads and collapses them to one entry per CDR3 protein, without DNA. The sample holds about 380,000 distinct CDR3 sequences. The CDR3 spans 13 residues. The rearrangement links TRBV12-3 or TRBV12-4 to TRBJ1-4. The TCR originated in a human donor with ulcerative colitis or Crohn's disease, or a healthy co-twin of an affected twin (not recorded which). The sample comprised blood. CDR3: CASSLGGVWKLFF.